This T cell receptor beta chain derives from a study of blood T cell repertoires in COVID-19. Study-wide context: COVID-19 samples from acute and convalescent phases originated in the United States, Italy and Spain. Sources were T cells, B-cell-depleted T cells, or PBMCs; the material itself was cDNA or gDNA.

Sequencing was performed with immunoSEQ multiplex PCR; in TCRdb, only in-frame clones are kept and a portion is missing. There are around 250,000 clones in the sample; around 82% occur only once, and about 3% lies in the top ten. V was clipped by 1 base and J by 2 bases; unmatched bases: 6. The CDR3 runs 17 residues. CDR1 LGHDT and CDR2 YNNKEL come from the germline V gene (reference sequence). This clone was detected only once. This clonotype was sampled from a woman between 18 and 29 years old with acute or convalescent COVID-19. The chain combines TRBV3-1 (or the pseudogene TRBV3-2) with TRBJ2-1; TRBD2 matches at 9 bases. Sample: peripheral blood. The CDR3 DNA reads TGTGCCAGCAGCCAAGGGTTCGTAGCGGGAGCCTACAATGAGCAGTTCTTC. Translation: CASSQGFVAGAYNEQFF.